The 25 T cell receptor beta chains listed next were all sequenced from one sample in a study of OX40 agonist ivuxolimab in advanced cancers. The data were produced by immunoSEQ multiplex PCR, yet TCRdb's version contains in-frame clones alone and is incomplete. The data hold approximately 50,000 clones, with around nine tenths observed a single time. The sample here was CD4+ or CD8+ T cells sorted from blood, taken in a trial of the OX40 agonist ivuxolimab. The receptor set was obtained from an adult with an advanced solid tumor such as melanoma, head and neck, liver or kidney cancer.

The V and J genes are TRBV28 and TRBJ2-2; D perhaps matches TRBD1 (6 bases). V lost 8 bases and J 4 bases, leaving 14 bases between the germline ends. Looked up from germline, CDR1 is MDHEN and CDR2 is SYDVKM. The CDR3 is made up of 14 amino acids. The CDR3 DNA reads TGTGCCAGCTACAATGCAGGGGCCACCGGGGAGCTGTTTTTT. Translated: CASYNAGATGELFF.

V usage is TRBV30 and J usage is TRBJ2-2; maybe TRBD1 (7 bases). This CDR3 spans 15 amino acids. Germline CDR1 and CDR2: GTSNPN and SVGIG (reference sequence). The V end lost 1 base, the J end lost 3 bases, and 12 bases lay between the germline ends. In DNA, the CDR3 is TGTGCCTGGAGTGGGGGGGACAGAGACACCGGGGAGCTGTTTTTT. Translating gives CAWSGGDRDTGELFF.

This chain uses TRBV27 with TRBJ2-1; 13 positions match TRBD2. V dropped 0 bases and J dropped 9; count of bases not matched to a gene: 5. CDR1 is MNHEY and CDR2 is SMNVEV in the germline V gene (reference sequence). This CDR3 comprises 16 residues. This chain's CDR3 is CASSLSGLAGATEQFF. The DNA for the CDR3 is TGTGCCAGCAGTTTATCCGGACTAGCGGGAGCCACTGAGCAGTTCTTC.

The chain carries TRBV6-1 and TRBJ2-7; 7 bases map to TRBD1. The CDR3 has 15 residues. V trimming: 4 bases; J trimming: 0 bases; junction bases outside the gene matches: 6. Germline CDR1 is MNHNS and CDR2 is SASEGT. CDR3 DNA: TGTGCCAGCAGTGTGCAAAGGGACAGCTCCTACGAGCAGTACTTC. Encoded protein: CASSVQRDSSYEQYF.

This chain links TRBV7-7 with TRBJ2-1; perhaps TRBD2 as D (5 bases). CDR3 length: 14 residues. Germline V gene lookup returns CDR1 SSHAT and CDR2 FNYEAQ (reference sequence). V was cut by 0 bases and J by 5 bases, with 8 bases left in between. The DNA for the CDR3 is TGTGCCAGCAGCTTAGCGGGAGCTAACAATGAGCAGTTCTTC. This translates into CASSLAGANNEQFF.

This clone was seen a few times. V gene TRBV7-2 combines with J gene TRBJ1-2; 7 bases line up with TRBD1. The CDR3 consists of 14 residues. Germline assignment: CDR1 SGHTA and CDR2 FQGNSA. V trimming: 5 bases; J trimming: 3 bases; junction bases outside the gene matches: 6. This CDR3 is CASSPPGQHYGYTF. The DNA of the CDR3 is TGTGCCAGCAGCCCCCCGGGACAGCACTATGGCTACACCTTC.

This sequence joins TRBV4-2 and TRBJ1-6; D uncertain. The germline gives CDR1 LGHNA, CDR2 YNFKEQ. The CDR3 is 12 residues long. The V end was cut by 0 bases, the J end by 12 bases, with 6 bases between. CDR3 nucleotide sequence: TGTGCCAGCAGCCAAGATACCCTACCCCTCCACTTT. It codes for CASSQDTLPLHF.

V usage is TRBV19 and J usage is TRBJ1-6; the D is unclear. The V and J ends lost 5 bases and 5 bases respectively, with 10 bases between them. The length of the CDR3 is 14 residues. Germline CDR1 reads LNHDA; CDR2 reads SQIVND (reference sequence). CDR3 amino acids: CASSPQRNNSPLHF. DNA for the CDR3: TGTGCCAGTAGTCCACAGAGAAATAATTCACCCCTCCACTTT.

This sequence joins TRBV5-1 and TRBJ2-7; the D is unclear. Deletions cut 2 bases from V and 6 bases from J, with 15 bases between. The CDR3 runs to 14 residues. Germline V gene lookup returns CDR1 SGHRS and CDR2 YFSETQ. Here the CDR3 reads CASSFGANPTEQYF. In DNA form, the CDR3 reads TGCGCCAGCAGCTTTGGAGCAAATCCAACCGAGCAGTACTTC.

This chain links TRBV7-9 with TRBJ2-3, with 7 nucleotides matching TRBD2. V lost 5 bases and J lost 4; bases outside the gene matches: 6. Looked up from germline, CDR1 is SEHNR and CDR2 is FQNEAQ (reference sequence). The CDR3 runs to 14 residues. The CDR3 DNA is TGTGCCAGCAGCCAAACGGCGGGGGCAGATACGCAGTATTTT. Its translation: CASSQTAGADTQYF.

The chain is built from TRBV19 and TRBJ2-5; D perhaps matches TRBD2 (6 bases). The germline gives CDR1 LNHDA, CDR2 SQIVND (reference sequence). The CDR3 has 12 residues. The V and J ends lost 11 bases and 4 bases respectively, with 14 bases between them. For the CDR3, the DNA is TGTGCCCCCCAACAGGAGGGAGAGACCCAGTACTTC. As protein: CAPQQEGETQYF.

This clone was detected only once. The rearrangement joins TRBV4-3 to TRBJ2-1; D call uncertain. Germline V gene lookup returns CDR1 LGHNA and CDR2 YSLEER. The V end lost 0 bases, the J end lost 13 bases, and 13 bases lay between the germline ends. This CDR3 region has 13 residues. The CDR3 loop is CASSQEVEPSQFF. CDR3 DNA sequence: TGCGCCAGCAGCCAAGAGGTCGAGCCCTCACAGTTCTTC.

V usage is TRBV10-3 and J usage is TRBJ2-2, with a possible D match to TRBD2 (6 bases). The germline gives CDR1 ENHRY, CDR2 SYGVKD. Trimming pared 4 bases from V and 3 bases from J, leaving 9 bases between. The CDR3 runs 14 residues. DNA of the CDR3: TGTGCCATCAGTGGGGGGGTAGACACCGGGGAGCTGTTTTTT. This codes for CAISGGVDTGELFF.

The chain couples TRBV7-2 to TRBJ1-6; 11 nucleotides agree with TRBD1. J gave up 7 bases and V 5 bases, and 1 base lay outside the gene matches. From germline, CDR1 is SGHTA and CDR2 FQGNSA. The CDR3 consists of 14 residues. Here the CDR3 reads CASSGDRGNSPLHF. The CDR3 DNA follows: TGTGCCAGCAGCGGGGACAGGGGGAATTCACCCCTCCACTTT.

The chain recombines TRBV7-9 with TRBJ2-2; D remains unclear. The germline V gene encodes CDR1 SEHNR and CDR2 FQNEAQ (reference sequence). V dropped 3 bases and J dropped 2 bases, with 13 bases sitting between them. There are 16 residues in the CDR3. This CDR3 is CASSLSSMGNTGELFF. CDR3 coding DNA: TGTGCCAGCAGCTTGAGCAGCATGGGCAACACCGGGGAGCTGTTTTTT.

This clone was detected only once. This chain joins TRBV7-2 and TRBJ2-3; 9 bases align to TRBD2. V gave up 6 bases and J gave up 2 bases; unmatched junction bases: 6. The CDR3 runs 15 residues. Germline-derived CDR1 and CDR2 are SGHTA and FQGNSA. CDR3 in amino acids: CASSRAGGYTDTQYF. The CDR3, as DNA: TGTGCCAGCAGTCGAGCGGGAGGTTACACAGATACGCAGTATTTT.

The sample holds one count of this clone. The chain employs TRBV29-1 and TRBJ2-1, with D possibly TRBD1 on 6 matching bases. V gave up 6 bases and J gave up 6 bases, with 18 bases separating them. The CDR3 consists of 14 residues. Looked up from germline, CDR1 is SQVTM and CDR2 is ANQGSEA. The CDR3, as DNA: TGCAGCGTCGTACAAACACGGACAGCCAATGAGCAGTTCTTC. Protein product: CSVVQTRTANEQFF.

The chain has TRBV5-5 and TRBJ2-1; no reliable D call. Germline-derived CDR1 and CDR2 are SGHKS and YYEKEE (reference sequence). There are 14 residues in the CDR3. With 4 bases removed from V and 5 bases from J, the gap between germline ends came to 13 bases. The CDR3 region has the DNA TGTGCCAGCAGCCCCCAAGGGAACAACAATGAGCAGTTCTTC. It specifies CASSPQGNNNEQFF.

This clone occurred a few times. The rearrangement uses TRBV7-6 and TRBJ2-2, with 14 bases fitting TRBD2. CDR1 SGHVS and CDR2 FNYEAQ come from the germline V gene. The CDR3 has 16 residues. The V gene end was trimmed by 5 bases and the J gene end by 6 bases; junction bases not matched to a gene: 5. Written as DNA, the CDR3 is TGTGCCAGCAGCCCGACTAGCGGGAGGGCCTCCGGGGAGCTGTTTTTT. The encoded protein is CASSPTSGRASGELFF.

The chain combines TRBV11-2 with TRBJ2-1; D is uncertain. V was cut by 7 bases and J by 2 bases, with 12 bases left in between. Germline V gives CDR1 SGHAT, CDR2 FQNNGV. CDR3 length equals 14 residues. CDR3 DNA: TGTGCCAGCAAGAGCGACCCCGCCTACAATGAGCAGTTCTTC. Protein product: CASKSDPAYNEQFF. Based on the CDR3 plus reference TRBV11-2 and TRBJ2-1, the full variable domain is EAGVAQSPRYKIIEKRQSVAFWCNPISGHATLYWYQQILGQGPKLLIQFQNNGVVDDSQLPKDRFSAERLKGVDSTLKIQPAKLEDSAVYLCASKSDPAYNEQFFGPGTRLTVL.

The chain recombines TRBV27 with TRBJ2-2; weak D call: TRBD1 (6 bases). The CDR3 loop spans 16 amino acids. The germline CDR1 and CDR2 sequences are MNHEY and SMNVEV (reference sequence). Trimming stripped 6 bases from V and 3 bases from J, with 17 bases between. CDR3 bases: TGTGCCAGCAGAAACACCGGGACAAAATACACCGGGGAGCTGTTTTTT. Translation gives CASRNTGTKYTGELFF.

The rearrangement links TRBV9 to TRBJ1-2; the D gene is possibly TRBD1 (6 bases). Germline V gives CDR1 SGDLS, CDR2 YYNGEE. The CDR3 has 14 residues. With 4 bases removed from V and 4 bases from J, the gap between germline ends came to 14 bases. The CDR3 DNA is TGTGCCAGCAGCCCGGGGGGCAAAAGCTATGGCTACACCTTC. Protein sequence: CASSPGGKSYGYTF.

V usage is TRBV7-9 and J usage is TRBJ2-2; no definite D call. The V end lost 1 base, the J end lost 6 bases, and 6 bases lay between the germline ends. The CDR3 is 13 amino acids. Germline CDR1 is SEHNR and CDR2 is FQNEAQ (reference sequence). In nucleotides, the CDR3 is TGTGCCAGCAGCTTAGATTCAGCCGGGGAGCTGTTTTTT. Its protein product is CASSLDSAGELFF.

The V call is TRBV21-1, the J call TRBJ2-2; TRBD2 reflects the table's D call only, with no check against the DNA. TRBV21-1 is a pseudogene. The CDR3 loop spans 15 amino acids. CDR3 nucleotide sequence: TGTGCCAGCAGCCTCCGGGGGGCGCACACCGGGGAGCTGTTTTTT. Residues: CASSLRGAHTGELFF.

The chain combines TRBV27 with TRBJ2-1, with D perhaps matching TRBD2 (6 bases). Trimming took 7 bases from V and 3 from J, leaving 13 bases between them. The germline V gene has CDR1 MNHEY and CDR2 SMNVEV (reference sequence). CDR3 length: 14 residues. This chain's CDR3 is CASIGGVHYNEQFF. CDR3 nucleotides: TGTGCCAGCATTGGAGGGGTCCACTACAATGAGCAGTTCTTC.